This T cell receptor (beta chain) came from a study of blood T cell repertoires in COVID-19. Study-level information: The United States, Italy and Spain supplied acute and convalescent COVID-19 samples. The analysed material was cDNA or gDNA that came from T cells, B-cell-depleted T cells, or PBMCs.

This CDR3 has 15 amino acids. V lost 5 bases to trimming and J lost 3 bases; unmatched junction nucleotides: 5. Germline-derived CDR1 and CDR2 are SGHTA and FQGNSA. In the original analysis: How many nucleated cells were present was estimated from reference gene primer amplification. Sequencing used immunoSEQ multiplex PCR; TCRdb keeps in-frame clones, though not all of them. Clone size and the V and J calls come from that table; the DNA yielded D and trimming. The sample includes approximately 70,000 clones, around 86% of them seen just once. Source material: peripheral blood. The clonotype originates from a man aged 70-80 years with active or convalescent COVID-19. J is TRBJ2-7 and V is TRBV7-2; 12 bases align to TRBD2. In DNA, the CDR3 is TGTGCCAGCAGCCACAGGACTAGCGGGATCTACGAGCAGTACTTC. Protein sequence: CASSHRTSGIYEQYF.